The entry that follows covers one TCR beta chain sequence. Its antigen remains unidentified. The sample is drawn from a study of blood T cells in healthy people across ages. Study results and caveats: Donor CMV status, an unknown factor, possibly confounded changes in expanded clonotypes. Relative to aged donors, long-lived donors carried more naive CD4+ cells and displayed higher diversity.

From germline, CDR1 is LGHNA and CDR2 YNFKEQ. The CDR3 consists of 20 residues. Trimming cost V 1 base and J 0 bases, with 23 bases left between them. The sample, 7.5 to 10 milliliters of peripheral blood, was drawn from each donor. Primers used in a second PCR of about 7 to 12 cycles were a sample-barcoded 5' primer and a J-beta primer mix. In TCRdb, the 5' RACE reads were re-called with MiXCR into one record per CDR3 protein. The sample shows 1.5 million to 2 million distinct CDR3 sequences, about two fifths of them seen only once. V gene TRBV4-2 combines with J gene TRBJ2-3, with D perhaps TRBD1 (5 bases). The source of this sequence is a human donor in good health. Sequencing used blood. The CDR3 DNA sequence: TGTGCCAGCAGCCAAGTTCGGACATTGTTGGATCATCCTAGCACAGATACGCAGTATTTT. This gives the protein CASSQVRTLLDHPSTDTQYF.